A selection of T cell receptor beta chains follows, all from one sample in a study of early T cells in non-severe SARS-CoV-2 infection. TCRdb reprocessed the 5' RACE reads with MiXCR, giving one entry per CDR3 protein. The table lists 100,000 to 130,000 distinct CDR3 sequences, 11% of them singletons, with about 7.6% in the top ten. Material: whole blood. Every receptor here comes from an adult who was a healthcare worker with PCR-confirmed SARS-CoV-2 infection or an uninfected control (not recorded which). CDR3s include the opening cysteine and the closing phenylalanine or tryptophan. The D gene is left open where the match is weak. Rows may omit the clone size; those that give it use once, few, many or a size class.

D gene,CDR3 length,clone size,J gene,V gene,CDR3 protein,CDR3 DNA
TRBD1,14,-,TRBJ2-7,TRBV27,CASTPTGQGYEQYF,TGTGCCAGCACCCCTACCGGACAGGGATACGAGCAGTACTTC
TRBD1,17,many,TRBJ2-3,TRBV5-6,CASSWGPAGGETDTQYF,TGTGCCAGCAGCTGGGGTCCAGCAGGGGGAGAGACAGATACGCAGTATTTT
-,15,few,TRBJ2-6,TRBV7-9,CASSLVGAGANVLTF,TGTGCCAGCAGCTTAGTAGGAGCTGGGGCCAACGTCCTGACTTTC
-,14,-,TRBJ2-2,TRBV7-9,CASSPKTGPGELFF,TGTGCCAGCAGCCCGAAGACTGGACCCGGGGAGCTGTTTTTT
-,15,few,TRBJ1-6,TRBV6-4,CASRAGTADNSPLHF,TGTGCCAGCCGCGCAGGGACGGCGGATAATTCACCCCTCCACTTT
TRBD1,16,-,TRBJ1-4,TRBV27,CASSGTVALANEKLFF,TGTGCCAGCAGTGGGACAGTCGCCCTCGCTAATGAAAAACTGTTTTTT
TRBD1,15,many,TRBJ1-6,TRBV2,CASSPRTGGDSPLHF,TGTGCCAGCAGCCCCCGGACAGGGGGGGATTCACCCCTCCACTTT
TRBD1,14,many,TRBJ1-2,TRBV5-5,CASSLDRRTGAEFF,TGTGCCAGCAGCTTGGATCGCAGGACAGGGGCTGAATTCTTC
-,13,-,TRBJ1-3,TRBV27,CASSRNRGNTIYF,TGTGCCAGCAGTCGAAACAGGGGAAACACCATATATTTT
TRBD2,16,few,TRBJ2-3,TRBV20-1,CSASAVSGSSTDTQYF,TGCAGTGCTAGCGCAGTTAGCGGGAGTTCGACAGATACGCAGTATTTT
TRBD1,14,many,TRBJ1-5,TRBV20-1,CSARPGQENQPQHF,TGCAGTGCTAGACCGGGACAGGAAAATCAGCCCCAGCATTTT
-,16,many,TRBJ2-2,TRBV6-5,CASSYSIQGNTGELFF,TGTGCCAGCAGTTACTCGATACAGGGCAACACCGGGGAGCTGTTTTTT
-,13,few,TRBJ1-2,TRBV18,CASSPPGLDGYTF,TGTGCCAGCTCACCACCGGGGTTAGATGGCTACACCTTC
TRBD1,13,many,TRBJ2-5,TRBV27,CASRRDREETQYF,TGTGCCAGCCGTAGGGACAGGGAGGAGACCCAGTACTTC
-,13,many,TRBJ1-1,TRBV18,CASSQGENTEAFF,TGTGCCAGCTCACAGGGGGAGAACACTGAAGCTTTCTTT
-,14,many,TRBJ1-1,TRBV5-1,CASSLGQVTTEAFF,TGCGCCAGCAGCTTGGGACAGGTTACGACTGAAGCTTTCTTT
-,17,many,TRBJ2-1,TRBV25-1,CASSEYGVGEKDNEQFF,TGTGCCAGCAGTGAATATGGTGTGGGGGAGAAGGACAATGAGCAGTTCTTC
-,14,few,TRBJ2-7,TRBV2,CASTPGDTPYEQYF,TGTGCCAGCACTCCTGGGGATACGCCCTACGAGCAGTACTTC
TRBD2,17,few,TRBJ2-5,TRBV12-3/TRBV12-4,CASRSSTTSGRQETQYF,TGTGCCAGCAGGTCCTCAACTACTAGCGGGAGGCAAGAGACCCAGTACTTC
TRBD2,14,few,TRBJ2-2,TRBV28,CASSRGRYTGELFF,TGTGCCAGCAGTCGCGGGAGGTACACCGGGGAGCTGTTTTTT
-,14,few,TRBJ2-7,TRBV20-1,CSARRSTVSYEQYF,TGCAGTGCTAGGAGGTCCACAGTATCCTACGAGCAGTACTTC
TRBD1,14,-,TRBJ1-1,TRBV6-5,CASSTGGVLAEAFF,TGTGCCAGCAGCACAGGGGGTGTCCTCGCTGAAGCTTTCTTT
-,15,-,TRBJ2-7,TRBV7-2,CASSLALGVSYEQYF,TGTGCCAGCAGCTTAGCGCTAGGGGTCTCCTACGAGCAGTACTTC
TRBD2,15,few,TRBJ2-7,TRBV25-1,CASSWASGRAGEQYF,TGTGCCAGCAGTTGGGCTAGCGGGAGGGCCGGCGAGCAGTACTTC
TRBD1,11,many,TRBJ1-1,TRBV29-1,CSAGRRGEAFF,TGCAGCGCCGGGCGCAGGGGGGAAGCTTTCTTT
TRBD2,16,-,TRBJ2-2,TRBV7-9,CASSLSGRANTGELFF,TGTGCCAGCAGCTTAAGCGGGAGGGCCAACACCGGGGAGCTGTTTTTT
-,14,many,TRBJ2-5,TRBV6-6,CASSATEYQETQYF,TGTGCCAGCAGTGCAACAGAATACCAAGAGACCCAGTACTTC
-,14,-,TRBJ2-3,TRBV2,CASRTSPYTDTQYF,TGTGCCAGCAGAACCAGTCCCTACACAGATACGCAGTATTTT
-,12,-,TRBJ2-1,TRBV4-2,CASSQDAVEQFF,TGTGCCAGCAGCCAAGATGCGGTTGAGCAGTTCTTC
-,14,many,TRBJ2-1,TRBV28,CATGYGGRPLEQFF,TGTGCCACTGGGTACGGCGGAAGACCCCTTGAGCAGTTCTTC
-,16,-,TRBJ1-5,TRBV7-9,CASSLGLGRPNQPQHF,TGTGCCAGCAGCTTAGGGCTCGGCCGGCCGAATCAGCCCCAGCATTTT
TRBD2,14,many,TRBJ2-7,TRBV7-2,CASSFSGSPYEQYF,TGTGCCAGCAGCTTTAGCGGGAGCCCCTACGAGCAGTACTTC
TRBD1,16,-,TRBJ1-6,TRBV11-2,CASSLDRTGGHSPLHF,TGTGCCAGCAGCTTAGATAGGACAGGGGGGCATTCACCCCTCCACTTT
-,12,-,TRBJ2-5,TRBV28,CASNLGREAQYF,TGTGCCAGCAACCTCGGACGAGAGGCCCAGTACTTC
TRBD1,15,few,TRBJ1-3,TRBV5-4,CASTPDRGVGNTIYF,TGTGCCAGCACACCAGACAGGGGAGTTGGAAACACCATATATTTT
TRBD1,14,few,TRBJ2-5,TRBV18,CASSPGTVQETQYF,TGTGCCAGCTCACCCGGGACAGTCCAAGAGACCCAGTACTTC
-,12,many,TRBJ2-1,TRBV3-1,CASSKVYNEQFF,TGTGCCAGCAGTAAGGTCTACAATGAGCAGTTCTTC
-,16,-,TRBJ1-1,TRBV5-1,CASSLGARNMNTEAFF,TGCGCCAGCAGCTTGGGTGCCAGAAACATGAACACTGAAGCTTTCTTT
TRBD2,16,few,TRBJ2-1,TRBV29-1,CSTGTSGSMLYNEQFF,TGCAGCACCGGGACTAGCGGGAGTATGCTCTACAATGAGCAGTTCTTC
-,10,-,TRBJ2-1,TRBV20-1,CSAAHKEQFF,TGCAGTGCTGCCCACAAGGAGCAGTTCTTC